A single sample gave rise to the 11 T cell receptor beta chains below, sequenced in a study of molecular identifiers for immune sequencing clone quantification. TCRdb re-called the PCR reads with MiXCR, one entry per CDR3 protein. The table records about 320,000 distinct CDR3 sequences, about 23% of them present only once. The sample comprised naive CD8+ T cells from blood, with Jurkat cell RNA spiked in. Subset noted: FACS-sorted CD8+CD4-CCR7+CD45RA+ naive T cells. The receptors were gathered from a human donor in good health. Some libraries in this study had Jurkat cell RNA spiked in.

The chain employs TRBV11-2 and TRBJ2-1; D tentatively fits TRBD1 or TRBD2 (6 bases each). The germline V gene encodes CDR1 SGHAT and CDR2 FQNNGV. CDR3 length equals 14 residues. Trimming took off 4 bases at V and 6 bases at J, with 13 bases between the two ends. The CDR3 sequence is CASSSVGGINEQFF. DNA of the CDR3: TGTGCCAGCAGCTCCGTAGGGGGGATCAATGAGCAGTTCTTC.

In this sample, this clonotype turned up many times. The CDR3 is CASRMGVAGFYNEQFF. The CDR3 DNA sequence: TGTGCCAGCAGGATGGGGGTAGCGGGGTTCTACAATGAGCAGTTCTTC. The chain joins TRBV5-6 to TRBJ2-1, with 8 bases that match TRBD2. V lost 5 bases, J lost 3 bases, and 10 bases stayed unmatched. Germline V CDR1 and CDR2: SGHDT, YYEEEE. The CDR3 runs 16 residues.

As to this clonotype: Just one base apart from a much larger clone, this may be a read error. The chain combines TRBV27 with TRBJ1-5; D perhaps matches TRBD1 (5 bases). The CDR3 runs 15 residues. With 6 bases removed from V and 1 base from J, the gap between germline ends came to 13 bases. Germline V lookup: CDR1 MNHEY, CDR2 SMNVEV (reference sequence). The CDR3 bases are TGTGCCAGCAGAGGGGTTGGGGAGAGCAATCAGCCCCAGCATTTT. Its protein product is CASRGVGESNQPQHF.

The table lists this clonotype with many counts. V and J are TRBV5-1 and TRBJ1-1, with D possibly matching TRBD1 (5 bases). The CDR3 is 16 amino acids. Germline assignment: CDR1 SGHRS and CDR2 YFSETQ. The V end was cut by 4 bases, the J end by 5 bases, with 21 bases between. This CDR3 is CASSPRGVQGLTEAFF. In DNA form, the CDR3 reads TGCGCCAGCAGCCCCCGGGGGGTTCAGGGATTGACTGAAGCTTTCTTT. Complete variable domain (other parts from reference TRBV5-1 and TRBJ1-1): KAGVTQTPRYLIKTRGQQVTLSCSPISGHRSVSWYQQTPGQGLQFLFEYFSETQRNKGNFPGRFSGRQFSNSRSEMNVSTLELGDSALYLCASSPRGVQGLTEAFFGQGTRLTVV.

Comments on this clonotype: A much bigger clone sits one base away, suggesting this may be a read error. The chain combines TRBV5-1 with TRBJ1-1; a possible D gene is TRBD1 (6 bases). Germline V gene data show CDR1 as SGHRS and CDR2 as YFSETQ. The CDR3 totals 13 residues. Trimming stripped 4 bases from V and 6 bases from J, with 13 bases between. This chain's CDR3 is CASSATGYPEAFF. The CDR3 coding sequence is TGCGCCAGCAGCGCAACAGGGTACCCTGAAGCTTTCTTT.

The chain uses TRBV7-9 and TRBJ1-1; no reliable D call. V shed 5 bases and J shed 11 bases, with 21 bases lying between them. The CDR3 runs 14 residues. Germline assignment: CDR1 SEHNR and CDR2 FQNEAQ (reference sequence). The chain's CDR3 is CASSPSRLGFEAFF. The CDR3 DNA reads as TGTGCCAGCAGCCCCTCCCGTCTGGGGTTTGAGGCTTTCTTT.

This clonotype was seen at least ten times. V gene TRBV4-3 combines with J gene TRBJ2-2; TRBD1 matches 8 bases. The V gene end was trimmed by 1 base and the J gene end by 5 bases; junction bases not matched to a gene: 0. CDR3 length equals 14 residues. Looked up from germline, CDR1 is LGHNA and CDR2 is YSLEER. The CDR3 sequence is CASSQGQGTGELFF. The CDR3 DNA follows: TGCGCCAGCAGCCAAGGACAGGGGACCGGGGAGCTGTTTTTT.

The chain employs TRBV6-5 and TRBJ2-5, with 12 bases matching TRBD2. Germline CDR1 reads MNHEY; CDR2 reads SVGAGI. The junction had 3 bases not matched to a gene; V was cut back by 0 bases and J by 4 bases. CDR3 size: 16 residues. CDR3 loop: CASSYSGLAGPETQYF. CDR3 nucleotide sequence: TGTGCCAGCAGTTACTCCGGACTAGCGGGGCCAGAGACCCAGTACTTC.

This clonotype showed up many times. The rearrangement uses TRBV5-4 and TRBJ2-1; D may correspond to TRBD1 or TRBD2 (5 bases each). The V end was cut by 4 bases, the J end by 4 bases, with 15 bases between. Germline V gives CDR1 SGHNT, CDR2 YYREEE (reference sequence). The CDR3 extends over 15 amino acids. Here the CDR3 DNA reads TGTGCCAGCAGCAGGGACGAGGGCCTTTACAATGAGCAGTTCTTC. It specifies CASSRDEGLYNEQFF.

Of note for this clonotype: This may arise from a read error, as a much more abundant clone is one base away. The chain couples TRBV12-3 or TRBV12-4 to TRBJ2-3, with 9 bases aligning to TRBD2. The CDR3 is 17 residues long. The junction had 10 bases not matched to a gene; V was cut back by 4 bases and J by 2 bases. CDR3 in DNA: TGTGCCAGCAGTTCAGCACTAGCGGGCGCTTACACAGATACGCAGTATTTT. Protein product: CASSSALAGAYTDTQYF.

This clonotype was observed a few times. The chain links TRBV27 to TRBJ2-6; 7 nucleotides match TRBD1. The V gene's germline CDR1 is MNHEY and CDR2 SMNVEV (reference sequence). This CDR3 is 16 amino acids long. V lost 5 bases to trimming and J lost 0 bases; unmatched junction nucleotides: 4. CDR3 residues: CASSITGVSGANVLTF. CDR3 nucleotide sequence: TGTGCCAGCAGTATTACAGGGGTCTCTGGGGCCAACGTCCTGACTTTC.